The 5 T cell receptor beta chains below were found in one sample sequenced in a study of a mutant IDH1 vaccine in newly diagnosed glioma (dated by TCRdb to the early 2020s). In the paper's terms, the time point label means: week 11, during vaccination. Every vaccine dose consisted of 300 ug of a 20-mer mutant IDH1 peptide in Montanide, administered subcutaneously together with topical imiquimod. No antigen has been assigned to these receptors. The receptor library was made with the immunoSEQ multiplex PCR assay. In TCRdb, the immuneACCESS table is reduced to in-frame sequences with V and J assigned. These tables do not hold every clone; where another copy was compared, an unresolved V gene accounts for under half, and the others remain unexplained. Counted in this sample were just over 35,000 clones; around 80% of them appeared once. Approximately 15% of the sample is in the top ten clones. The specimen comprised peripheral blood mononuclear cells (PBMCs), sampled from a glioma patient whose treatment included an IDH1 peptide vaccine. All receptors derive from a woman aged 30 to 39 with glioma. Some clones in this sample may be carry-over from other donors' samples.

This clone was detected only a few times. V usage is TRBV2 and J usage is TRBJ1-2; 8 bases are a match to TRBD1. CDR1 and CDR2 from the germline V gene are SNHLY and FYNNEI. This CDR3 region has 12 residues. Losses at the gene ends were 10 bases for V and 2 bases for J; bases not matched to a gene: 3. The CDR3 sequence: CAIRQGNYGYTF. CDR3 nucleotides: TGTGCCATCCGACAGGGGAACTATGGCTACACCTTC.

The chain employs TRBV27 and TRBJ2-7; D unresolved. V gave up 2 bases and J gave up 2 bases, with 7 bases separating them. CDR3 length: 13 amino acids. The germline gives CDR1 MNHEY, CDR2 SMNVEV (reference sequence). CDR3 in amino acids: CASSLRVAYEQYF. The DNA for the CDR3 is TGTGCCAGCAGTTTAAGGGTAGCCTACGAGCAGTACTTC.

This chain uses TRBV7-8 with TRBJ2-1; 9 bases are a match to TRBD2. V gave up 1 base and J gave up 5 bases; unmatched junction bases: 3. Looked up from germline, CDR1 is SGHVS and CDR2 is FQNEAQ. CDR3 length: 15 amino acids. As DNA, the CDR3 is TGTGCCAGCAGCTTAGGCGGGAGGGCCCACAATGAGCAGTTCTTC. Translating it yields CASSLGGRAHNEQFF.

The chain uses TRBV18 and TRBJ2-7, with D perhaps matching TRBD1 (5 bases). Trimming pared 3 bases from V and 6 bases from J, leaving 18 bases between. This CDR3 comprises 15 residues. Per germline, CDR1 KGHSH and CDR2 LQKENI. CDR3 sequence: CASSPQVGKGFEQYF. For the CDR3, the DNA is TGTGCCAGCTCACCCCAGGTCGGAAAGGGGTTCGAGCAGTACTTC.

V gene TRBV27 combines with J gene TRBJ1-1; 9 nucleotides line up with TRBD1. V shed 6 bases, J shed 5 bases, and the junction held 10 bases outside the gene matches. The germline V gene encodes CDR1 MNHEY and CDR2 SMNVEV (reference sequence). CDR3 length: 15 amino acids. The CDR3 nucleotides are TGTGCCAGCAGCTTGCCTGGACAGGGGAGAACTGAAGCTTTCTTT. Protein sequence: CASSLPGQGRTEAFF.